This TCR beta chain was found in a study of CD8 T cells in Susac syndrome. Study details: At the time of blood draw, patients with Susac syndrome were therapy-naive, receiving corticosteroids, or receiving intravenous immunoglobulin alone.

Germline V CDR1 and CDR2: SQVTM, ANQGSEA. The ends lost 6 bases at V and 4 bases at J; junction bases unmatched: 16. The CDR3 length is 17 residues. With random hexamers, about 0.5 to 1 ug RNA was reverse transcribed. The authors amplified TCR beta CDR3 across 54 Vbeta and 13 Jbeta using immunoSEQ multiplex PCR. One entry per CDR3 protein, called by TCRdb with MiXCR from the immunoSEQ multiplex PCR reads. The repertoire holds roughly 160,000 distinct CDR3 sequences, with about 96% as singletons. The sequence was obtained from a human donor with Susac syndrome. V and J are TRBV29-1 and TRBJ2-1; 9 bases are shared with TRBD2. The sequencing sample was made of CD4+ T cells from PBMCs. The CDR3 DNA sequence: TGCAGCGTCTCTTTGAGGGTGACTAGCGGAGTTTACAATGAGCAGTTCTTC. Encoded protein: CSVSLRVTSGVYNEQFF.